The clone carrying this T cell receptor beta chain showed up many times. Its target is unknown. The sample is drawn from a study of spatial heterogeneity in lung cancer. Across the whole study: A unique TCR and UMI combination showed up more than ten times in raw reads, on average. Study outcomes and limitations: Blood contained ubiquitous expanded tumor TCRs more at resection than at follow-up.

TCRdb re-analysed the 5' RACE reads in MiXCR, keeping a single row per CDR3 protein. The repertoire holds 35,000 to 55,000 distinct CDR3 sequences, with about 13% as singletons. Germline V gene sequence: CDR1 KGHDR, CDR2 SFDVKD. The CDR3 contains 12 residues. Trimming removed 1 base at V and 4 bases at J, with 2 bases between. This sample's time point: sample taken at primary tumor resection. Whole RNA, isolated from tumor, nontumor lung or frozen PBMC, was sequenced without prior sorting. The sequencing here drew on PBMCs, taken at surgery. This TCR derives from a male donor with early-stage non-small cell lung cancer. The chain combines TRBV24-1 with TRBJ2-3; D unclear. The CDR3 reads CATSDFSDTQYF. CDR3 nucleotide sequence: TGTGCCACCAGTGATTTCTCAGATACGCAGTATTTT.